Described below is a single T cell receptor (beta chain) sequence and its context. No cognate antigen has been identified for it. No base qualities exist here, and no much larger clone lies one base off it. This entry is derived from a study of blood T cell repertoires in COVID-19 (dated by TCRdb to about 2020). Background for the entire study: Samples from collaborators originated in the United States, Italy and Spain and spanned both the acute and convalescent phases of COVID-19. The material from the prospective study consisted of cDNA or gDNA derived from T cells, B-cell-depleted T cells, or PBMCs. Deeply sampled blood TCRbeta repertoires from subjects exposed to, actively infected with, or recovered from COVID-19 were included in the dataset. The repertoires were released in a freely available public database meant as a resource for research on the immune response to SARS-CoV-2. The samples were drawn from two sources: the first 160 participants of the ongoing ImmuneRACE study, and fewer than 1,500 subjects contributed by 6 global collaborators. The sample metadata nearly always contained a de-identified subject ID, COVID-19 status, age in years and sex. Where available, HLA class I and class II types were taken from metadata supplied by the sample provider and were not determined by assay-based typing. Study-wide findings and limitations: The amount of clinical and demographic metadata varied by source and participant and was provided uncurated.

Whole blood was collected in K2EDTA tubes by collaborating institutions according to the institutions' own protocols. For TCRbeta analysis, collaborator samples were shipped as frozen whole blood, as isolated PBMCs, or as DNA extracted from either sample type. TCRbeta CDR3 regions were amplified from genomic DNA using the immunoSEQ Assay, a bias-controlled multiplex PCR. The paper's data handling went like this. Within the assay, amplification of reference gene primers was used to estimate how many nucleated cells each sample contained. Sequence reads were collapsed and filtered to measure the absolute abundance of every unique TCRbeta CDR3 rearrangement. For each sample, productive Simpson clonality was calculated by taking the square root of Simpson's diversity index across productive rearrangements. TCRdb's version of the immuneACCESS table is confined to in-frame rearrangements and falls short of the full clone set. An unresolved V gene accounts for under half of the shortfall where checked; the remainder is of unknown origin. D and trimming were read from the DNA, whereas the V and J calls and clone size are those reported in that table. The sample profile shows around 110,000 clones; approximately 84% of them were found once. Jointly, the top ten make up roughly 7% of the sample.

V is shortened by 3 bases, J by 5 bases, and the region joining them spans 10 bases. The germline V gene (reference sequence) specifies LGHDT as CDR1 and YNNKEL as CDR2. From the cysteine through the phenylalanine, the CDR3 covers 13 amino acids. The read is trimmed to its CDR3 DNA, 39 bases read in frame from base 1. The clonotype originates from a man between 70 and 80 years old with active or convalescent COVID-19. The sequencing input was peripheral blood. The chain uses TRBV3-1 (or the pseudogene TRBV3-2) and TRBJ1-1; the D gene is unclear. The CDR3 in this case is CASSQPLRTEAFF. In nucleotides, the sequence is TGTGCCAGCAGCCAGCCACTACGGACTGAAGCTTTCTTT.